This record concerns one T cell receptor (beta chain) sequence. The antigen is unknown. The sample is drawn from a study of vaccination effects on CD4 cells after COVID-19. The study, taken as a whole, reports: Vaccine- and infection-induced clones showed marked clonal contraction late following vaccination.

Isolation of CD4+ T cells took place after 10 days of culture. Participants completed two doses of the BNT162b2 or mRNA-1273 vaccine. Vaccinees lacked prior SARS-CoV-2 infection and tested negative for nucleocapsid antibodies. Cultures got half-medium changes with IL-2 on days 3 and 7. Data came from immunoSEQ multiplex PCR; TCRdb stores just in-frame clones and leaves some out. The top ten hold approximately 2.4% of the sample, which has some 70,000 clones, less than 85% seen once. The CDR3 spans 14 residues. Germline V gene lookup returns CDR1 SGDLS and CDR2 YYNGEE. The V end was cut by 4 bases, the J end by 0 bases, with 5 bases between.

V usage is TRBV9 and J usage is TRBJ1-6; no reliable D call. The sequence came from a human donor who received a COVID-19 vaccine. The sample was CD4+ T cells from PBMCs cultured without peptide, taken after COVID-19 vaccination. The CDR3: CASSLSSYNSPLHF. The CDR3 nucleotides are TGTGCCAGCAGCCTTAGCTCCTATAATTCACCCCTCCACTTT.